The 14 T cell receptor beta chains given below trace back to one sample, sequenced in a study of long-term antiretroviral therapy in people with HIV. Version v3.0 of the immunoSEQ assay was performed at survey level. Sequencing was performed with immunoSEQ multiplex PCR; in TCRdb, only in-frame clones are kept and a portion is missing. Of about 23,000 clones in the sample, over 75% were seen once. Sequences were derived from unsorted PBMCs, sampled 0.3 years after starting antiretroviral therapy. These receptors were collected from a man aged 50-60 years with HIV.

The V call is TRBV5-6, the J call TRBJ2-7; no reliable D call. Deletions cut 0 bases from V and 1 base from J, with 8 bases between. Germline V lookup: CDR1 SGHDT, CDR2 YYEEEE. The CDR3 contains 14 residues. Here the CDR3 reads CASSLGQRSYEQYF. The CDR3 DNA follows: TGTGCCAGCAGCTTGGGCCAGCGATCCTACGAGCAGTACTTC.

The chain's CDR3 is CASSPDPYEQYF. The DNA for the CDR3 is TGCGCCAGCAGCCCGGACCCCTACGAGCAGTACTTC. The gene calls are TRBV5-1 and TRBJ2-7, with D unresolved. The CDR3 has 12 residues. The germline V and J ends were trimmed by 4 bases and 2 bases, with 7 bases remaining between them. Germline lookup yields CDR1 SGHRS and CDR2 YFSETQ.

The V and J genes are TRBV6-5 and TRBJ1-1; possibly TRBD1 for D (6 bases). Germline CDR1 is MNHEY and CDR2 is SVGAGI. There are 14 residues in the CDR3. Trimming stripped 4 bases from V and 5 bases from J, with 14 bases between. The CDR3 loop is CASSSNRGGTEAFF. The CDR3 DNA is TGTGCCAGCAGTTCCAACCGAGGGGGGACTGAAGCTTTCTTT.

The chain uses TRBV4-1 and TRBJ2-7, with TRBD1 identical over 9 bases. CDR3 length equals 13 residues. CDR1 is MGHRA, CDR2 YSYEKL, per germline. Losses at the gene ends were 4 bases for V and 6 bases for J; bases not matched to a gene: 4. CDR3 sequence (DNA): TGCGCCAGCAGCCTTGGACAGGGGAGCGAGCAGTACTTC. This translates into CASSLGQGSEQYF.

As regards this clone: An end of the junction differs from the germline gene, which may be a read error. The chain links TRBV15 to TRBJ2-1; unclear D gene. CDR3 length equals 11 residues. Germline V gene data show CDR1 as LNHNV and CDR2 as YYDKDF (reference sequence). The CDR3, as DNA: TGTGCCACCAGCTCCTATAATGAGCAGTTCTTC. This sequence encodes CATSSYNEQFF.

The chain has TRBV18 and TRBJ2-7, with D perhaps matching TRBD1 or TRBD2 (7 bases each). The CDR3 covers 14 residues. The ends were cut back, 6 bases at V and 3 bases at J, with 15 bases in the middle. The germline gives CDR1 KGHSH, CDR2 LQKENI. Written as DNA, the CDR3 is TGTGCCAGCTCCGCAGGGGGGGGTCACTACGAGCAGTACTTC. Its translation is CASSAGGGHYEQYF.

This chain joins TRBV27 and TRBJ2-6, with TRBD2 as a possible D gene (5 bases). The CDR3 consists of 23 residues. V gave up 5 bases and J gave up 0 bases, with 32 bases separating them. Germline CDR1 MNHEY, CDR2 SMNVEV (reference sequence). The CDR3 reads CASSPSPWTPTSPSSSGANVLTF. CDR3 nucleotides: TGTGCCAGCAGTCCTTCGCCCTGGACTCCGACAAGCCCTTCCAGCTCTGGGGCCAACGTCCTGACTTTC.

This clone was observed a single time. The CDR3 DNA is TGCGCCAGCAGCCCGACAGGTTCTAGCTCCTATAATTCACCCCTCCACTTT. Protein sequence: CASSPTGSSSYNSPLHF. The chain links TRBV4-1 to TRBJ1-6; D possibly corresponds to TRBD1 (6 bases). Germline V CDR1 and CDR2: MGHRA, YSYEKL. Trimming stripped 4 bases from V and 0 bases from J, with 13 bases between. The CDR3 length is 17 residues.

The chain carries TRBV5-6 and TRBJ2-3, with D uncertain. V shed 4 bases and J shed 0 bases, with 6 bases lying between them. Germline V lookup: CDR1 SGHDT, CDR2 YYEEEE. This CDR3 is built from 13 residues. The CDR3 region is CASSIESTDTQYF. CDR3 in DNA: TGTGCCAGCAGCATTGAGAGCACAGATACGCAGTATTTT.

The V gene is TRBV28, the J gene TRBJ1-2; 8 positions match TRBD1. Trimming took 2 bases from V and 5 from J; bases not matched to a gene: 1. Germline assignment: CDR1 MDHEN and CDR2 SYDVKM. The CDR3 loop spans 13 amino acids. The CDR3 region is CASSLGQGYGYTF. The DNA of the CDR3 is TGTGCCAGCAGTTTAGGACAGGGATATGGCTACACCTTC.

The chain links TRBV7-8 to TRBJ1-1; D uncertain. The germline V gene has CDR1 SGHVS and CDR2 FQNEAQ. There are 14 residues in the CDR3. V lost 3 bases and J 1 base, leaving 9 bases between the germline ends. This CDR3 reads CASSFLDGNTEAFF. The CDR3 coding sequence is TGTGCCAGCAGCTTTCTGGACGGGAACACTGAAGCTTTCTTT.

The V gene is TRBV11-2, the J gene TRBJ2-1; 11 bases are shared with TRBD1. The ends lost 7 bases at V and 8 bases at J; junction bases unmatched: 10. This CDR3 has 15 residues. The germline CDR1 and CDR2 sequences are SGHAT and FQNNGV. For the CDR3, the DNA is TGTGCCAGCACCTCGTACAGGACAGGGGGCGATGAGCAGTTCTTC. Protein: CASTSYRTGGDEQFF.

This chain connects TRBV2 to TRBJ2-1; the D call may be TRBD1 or TRBD2 (6 bases each). CDR1 is SNHLY and CDR2 is FYNNEI in the germline V gene. The CDR3 is 18 residues long. Trimming pared 8 bases from V and 9 bases from J, leaving 32 bases between. CDR3 bases: TGTGCCAGCTCTCATGCCGCGGGGCAGACCACGAGGGGGTCTGAGCAGTTCTTC. This gives the protein CASSHAAGQTTRGSEQFF.

This clone was seen only once. V and J are TRBV18 and TRBJ1-1; D uncertain. V was shortened by 3 bases and J by 2 bases, with 13 bases between the two germline ends. CDR3 length: 15 amino acids. Germline lookup yields CDR1 KGHSH and CDR2 LQKENI. Here the CDR3 reads CASSPFSGSNTEAFF. CDR3 in DNA: TGTGCCAGCTCACCGTTTTCCGGGAGCAACACTGAAGCTTTCTTT. Together with reference TRBV18 and TRBJ1-1, the CDR3 gives the full variable domain: NAGVMQNPRHLVRRRGQEARLRCSPMKGHSHVYWYRQLPEEGLKFMVYLQKENIIDESGMPKERFSAEFPKEGPSILRIQQVVRGDSAAYFCASSPFSGSNTEAFFGQGTRLTVV.